The following is a TCR beta chain sequence with its context. Patients with Susac syndrome met diagnostic criteria defined recently for definite or probable disease. RNA totalling 0.5 to 1 ug underwent reverse transcription with random hexamers. From the immunoSEQ multiplex PCR reads, TCRdb called clonotypes with MiXCR, one entry per CDR3 protein. The sample lists around 80,000 distinct CDR3 sequences, approximately 93% occurring once. The data belong to a study of CD8 T cells in Susac syndrome. About the study: Each patient with Susac syndrome, at the time of blood draw, was therapy-naive, on corticosteroids, or on intravenous immunoglobulin alone.

Germline CDR1 is SGDLS and CDR2 is YYNGEE. There are 15 residues in the CDR3. V lost 2 bases to trimming and J lost 3 bases, with 13 bases between them. The J gene is TRBJ2-3, the V gene TRBV9; weak D call: TRBD1 (5 bases). The source material was CD8+ T cells from PBMCs. The origin of this receptor is a human donor with Susac syndrome. The DNA of the CDR3 is TGTGCCAGCAGCGTTTATGGGGCCGGGACAGATACGCAGTATTTT. As protein: CASSVYGAGTDTQYF.